One and the same sample provided the 6 T cell receptor beta chains below, sequenced in a study of beta chain features in type 1 diabetes. The sequenced template was cDNA made from the entire isolated RNA. Clones were sequenced by immunoSEQ multiplex PCR, and TCRdb holds only the in-frame ones, with some missing. The data contain about 470,000 clones, about 30% of them seen just once; the ten biggest clones take up roughly 0.06%. Sequencing was performed on naive CD4+ T cells from blood. The receptors here all came from a man between 18 and 29 years old in good health.

This clone was seen a handful of times. This sample includes further DNA sequences coding for the same CDR3. CDR3 DNA sequence: TGTGCCTGGAGCCGGGACAGGGGTCCCTATGGCTACACCTTC. This codes for CAWSRDRGPYGYTF. This sequence joins TRBV30 and TRBJ1-2, with TRBD1 identical over 10 bases. The J segment lost 4 bases and the V segment lost 3 bases, leaving 5 bases of the junction unmatched. The germline V gene has CDR1 GTSNPN and CDR2 SVGIG (reference sequence). The CDR3 is 14 residues long.

The chain employs TRBV23-1 and TRBJ2-4; 8 nucleotides agree with TRBD2. Being an ORF, TRBV23-1 has a function that is uncertain. The CDR3 has 13 amino acids. Trimming cost V 6 bases and J 16 bases; bases outside gene matches: 14. DNA for the CDR3: TGCGCCAGCAGCCAAGATTTAGGGACTAGTCCCTACTTC. Protein: CASSQDLGTSPYF.

This chain links TRBV9 with TRBJ2-5; 8 nucleotides align to TRBD2. Looked up from germline, CDR1 is SGDLS and CDR2 is YYNGEE. The trim removed 3 bases at V and 4 bases at J, leaving 8 bases unmatched. The length of the CDR3 is 15 residues. CDR3 residues: CASSAEGLVPETQYF. The DNA of the CDR3 is TGTGCCAGCAGCGCCGAGGGACTAGTGCCAGAGACCCAGTACTTC.

In the case of this clone: Other DNA sequences in the same sample also yield this CDR3. J is TRBJ2-1 and V is TRBV9; TRBD2 matches at 10 bases. The CDR3 covers 14 residues. CDR1 is SGDLS, CDR2 YYNGEE, per germline. After removal of 3 bases from V and 7 bases from J, the junction contained 4 bases not matched to a gene. The CDR3 nucleotides read TGTGCCAGCAGCGCCCGGACTAGCGGAAATGAGCAGTTCTTC. Translated, it gives CASSARTSGNEQFF.

V and J are TRBV9 and TRBJ2-5; D is possibly TRBD1 (5 bases). The ends were cut back, 0 bases at V and 5 bases at J, with 11 bases in the middle. The CDR3 sequence is 14 residues long. The V gene's germline CDR1 is SGDLS and CDR2 YYNGEE. CDR3 sequence reads: CASSVAAGRETQYF. CDR3 sequence (DNA): TGTGCCAGCAGCGTAGCGGCAGGGCGGGAGACCCAGTACTTC.

The chain combines TRBV30 with TRBJ2-7, with D perhaps being TRBD1 or TRBD2 (5 bases each). The V end was cut by 5 bases, the J end by 0 bases, with 11 bases between. CDR3 length: 13 residues. Germline values: CDR1 GTSNPN, CDR2 SVGIG (reference sequence). CDR3 amino acids: CAWGRDRSYEQYF. CDR3 nucleotide sequence: TGTGCCTGGGGCCGGGACCGCTCCTACGAGCAGTACTTC.